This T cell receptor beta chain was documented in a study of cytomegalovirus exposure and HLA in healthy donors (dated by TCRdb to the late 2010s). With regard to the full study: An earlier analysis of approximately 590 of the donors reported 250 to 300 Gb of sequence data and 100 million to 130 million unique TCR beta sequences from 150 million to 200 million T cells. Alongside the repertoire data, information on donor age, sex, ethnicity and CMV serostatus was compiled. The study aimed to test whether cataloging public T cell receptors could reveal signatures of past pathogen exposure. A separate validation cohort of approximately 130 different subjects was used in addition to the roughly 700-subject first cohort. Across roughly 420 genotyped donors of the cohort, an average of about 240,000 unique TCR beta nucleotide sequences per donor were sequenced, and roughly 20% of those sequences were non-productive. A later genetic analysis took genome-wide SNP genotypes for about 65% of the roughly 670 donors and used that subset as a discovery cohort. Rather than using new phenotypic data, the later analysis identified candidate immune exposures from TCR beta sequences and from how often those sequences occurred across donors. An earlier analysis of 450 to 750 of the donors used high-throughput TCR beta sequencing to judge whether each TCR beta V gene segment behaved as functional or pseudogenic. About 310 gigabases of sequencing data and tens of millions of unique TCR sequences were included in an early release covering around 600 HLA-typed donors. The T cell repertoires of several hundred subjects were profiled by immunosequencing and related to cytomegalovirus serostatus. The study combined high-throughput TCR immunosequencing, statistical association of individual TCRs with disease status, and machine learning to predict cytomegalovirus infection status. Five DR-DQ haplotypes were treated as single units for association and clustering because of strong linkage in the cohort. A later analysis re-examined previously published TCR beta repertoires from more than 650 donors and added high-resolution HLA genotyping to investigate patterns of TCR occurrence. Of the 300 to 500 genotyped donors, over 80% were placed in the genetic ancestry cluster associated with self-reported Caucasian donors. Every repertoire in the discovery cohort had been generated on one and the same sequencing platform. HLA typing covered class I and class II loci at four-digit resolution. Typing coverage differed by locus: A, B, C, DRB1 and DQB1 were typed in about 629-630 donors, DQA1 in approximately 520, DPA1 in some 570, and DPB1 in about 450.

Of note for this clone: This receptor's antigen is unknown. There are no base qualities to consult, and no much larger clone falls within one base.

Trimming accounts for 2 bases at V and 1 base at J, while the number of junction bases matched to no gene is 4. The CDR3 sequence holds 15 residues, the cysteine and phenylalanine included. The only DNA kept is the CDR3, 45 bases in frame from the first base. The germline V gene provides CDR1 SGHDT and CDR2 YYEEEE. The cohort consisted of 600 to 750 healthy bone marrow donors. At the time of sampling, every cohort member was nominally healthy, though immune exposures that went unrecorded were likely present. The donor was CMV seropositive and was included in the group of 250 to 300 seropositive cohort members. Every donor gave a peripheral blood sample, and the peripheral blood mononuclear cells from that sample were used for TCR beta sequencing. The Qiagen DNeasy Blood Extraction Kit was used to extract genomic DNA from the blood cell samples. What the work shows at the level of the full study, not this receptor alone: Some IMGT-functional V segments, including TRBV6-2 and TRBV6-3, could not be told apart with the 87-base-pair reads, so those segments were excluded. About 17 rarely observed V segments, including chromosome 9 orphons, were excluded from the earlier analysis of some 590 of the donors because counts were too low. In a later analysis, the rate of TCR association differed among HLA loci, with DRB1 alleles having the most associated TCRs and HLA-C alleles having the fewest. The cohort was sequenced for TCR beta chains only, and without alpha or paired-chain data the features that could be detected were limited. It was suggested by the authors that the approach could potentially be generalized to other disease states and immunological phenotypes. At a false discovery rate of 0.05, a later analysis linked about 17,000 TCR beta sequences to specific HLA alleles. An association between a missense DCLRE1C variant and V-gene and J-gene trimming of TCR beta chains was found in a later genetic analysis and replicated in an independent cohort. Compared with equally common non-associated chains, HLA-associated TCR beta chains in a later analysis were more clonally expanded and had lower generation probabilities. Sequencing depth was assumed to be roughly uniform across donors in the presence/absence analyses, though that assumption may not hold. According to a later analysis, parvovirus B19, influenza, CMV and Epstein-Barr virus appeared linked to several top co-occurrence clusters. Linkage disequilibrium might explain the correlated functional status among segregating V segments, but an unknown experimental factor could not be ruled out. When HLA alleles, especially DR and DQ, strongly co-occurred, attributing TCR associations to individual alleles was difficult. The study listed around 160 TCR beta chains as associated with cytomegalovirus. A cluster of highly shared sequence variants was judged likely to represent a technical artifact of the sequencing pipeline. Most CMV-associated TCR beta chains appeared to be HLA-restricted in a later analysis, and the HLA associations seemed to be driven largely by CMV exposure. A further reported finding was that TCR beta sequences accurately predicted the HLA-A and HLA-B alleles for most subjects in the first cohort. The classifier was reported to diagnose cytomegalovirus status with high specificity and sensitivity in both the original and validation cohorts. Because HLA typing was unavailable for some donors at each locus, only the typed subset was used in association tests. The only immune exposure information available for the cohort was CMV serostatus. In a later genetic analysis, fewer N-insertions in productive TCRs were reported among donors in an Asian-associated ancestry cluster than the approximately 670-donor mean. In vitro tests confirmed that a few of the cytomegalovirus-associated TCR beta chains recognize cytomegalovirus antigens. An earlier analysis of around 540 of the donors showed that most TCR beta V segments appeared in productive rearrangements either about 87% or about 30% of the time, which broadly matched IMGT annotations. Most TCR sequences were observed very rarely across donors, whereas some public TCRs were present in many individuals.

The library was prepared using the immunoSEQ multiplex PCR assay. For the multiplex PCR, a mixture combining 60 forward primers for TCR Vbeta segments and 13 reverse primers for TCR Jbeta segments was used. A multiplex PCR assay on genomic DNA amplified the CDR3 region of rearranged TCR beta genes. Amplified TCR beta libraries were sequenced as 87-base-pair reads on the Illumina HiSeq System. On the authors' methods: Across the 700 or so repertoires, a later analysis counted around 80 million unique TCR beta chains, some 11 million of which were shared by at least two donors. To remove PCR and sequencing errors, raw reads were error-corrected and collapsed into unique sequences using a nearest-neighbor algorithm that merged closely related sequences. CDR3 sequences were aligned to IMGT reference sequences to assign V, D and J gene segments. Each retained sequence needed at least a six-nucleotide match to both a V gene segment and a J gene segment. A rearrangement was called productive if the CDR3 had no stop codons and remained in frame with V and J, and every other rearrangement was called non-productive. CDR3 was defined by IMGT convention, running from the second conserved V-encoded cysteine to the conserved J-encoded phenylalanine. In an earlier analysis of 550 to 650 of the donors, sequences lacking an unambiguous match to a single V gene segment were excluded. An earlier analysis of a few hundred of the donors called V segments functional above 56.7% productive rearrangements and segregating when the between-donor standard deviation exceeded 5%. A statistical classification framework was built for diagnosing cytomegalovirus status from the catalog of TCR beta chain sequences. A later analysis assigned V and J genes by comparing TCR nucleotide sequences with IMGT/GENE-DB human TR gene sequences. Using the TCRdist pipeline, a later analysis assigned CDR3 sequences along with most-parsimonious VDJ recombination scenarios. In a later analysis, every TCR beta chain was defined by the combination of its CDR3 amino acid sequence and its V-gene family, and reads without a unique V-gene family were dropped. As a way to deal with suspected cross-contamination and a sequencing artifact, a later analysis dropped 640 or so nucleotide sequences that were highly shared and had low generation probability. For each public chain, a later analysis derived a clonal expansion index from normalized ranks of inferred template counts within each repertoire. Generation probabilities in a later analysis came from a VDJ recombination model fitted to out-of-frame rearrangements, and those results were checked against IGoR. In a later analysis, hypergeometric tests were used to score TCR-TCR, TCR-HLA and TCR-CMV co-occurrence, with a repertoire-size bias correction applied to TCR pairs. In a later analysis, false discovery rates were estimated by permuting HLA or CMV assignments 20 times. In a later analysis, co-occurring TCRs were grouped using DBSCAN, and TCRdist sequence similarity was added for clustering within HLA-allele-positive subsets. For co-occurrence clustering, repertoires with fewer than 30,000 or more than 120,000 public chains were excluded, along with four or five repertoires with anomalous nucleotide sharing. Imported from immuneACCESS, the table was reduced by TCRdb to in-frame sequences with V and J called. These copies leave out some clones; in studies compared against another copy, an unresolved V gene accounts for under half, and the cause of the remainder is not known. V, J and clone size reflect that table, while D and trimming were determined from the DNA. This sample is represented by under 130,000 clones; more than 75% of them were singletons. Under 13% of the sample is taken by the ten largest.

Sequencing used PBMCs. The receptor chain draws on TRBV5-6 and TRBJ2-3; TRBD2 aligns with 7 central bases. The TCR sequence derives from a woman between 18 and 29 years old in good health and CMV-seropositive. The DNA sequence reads TGTGCCAGCAGCTTACTAGCGCCCCGCACAGATACGCAGTATTTT. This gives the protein CASSLLAPRTDTQYF.